This TCR beta chain is from a study of blood T cell repertoires in COVID-19. Study-wide background: Whether acute or convalescent, the COVID-19 samples came from the United States, Italy and Spain. Sample material is recorded as cDNA or gDNA derived from T cells, B-cell-depleted T cells, or PBMCs.

In the source study's methods: Amplification of reference gene primers provided the estimated nucleated cell counts. Assay used: immunoSEQ multiplex PCR; TCRdb lists only in-frame clones, some missing. V and J calls plus clone size are reproduced from that table; the DNA served to infer D and trimming. The repertoire holds over 150,000 clones, with 82% as singletons. The CDR3 has 13 residues. CDR1 is DFQATT, CDR2 SNEGSKA, per germline (reference sequence). The ends were cut back, 4 bases at V and 0 bases at J, with 8 bases in the middle. The origin of this receptor is a woman aged 80 or over with active or convalescent COVID-19. The rearrangement uses TRBV20-1 and TRBJ2-3, with D unresolved. Specimen: peripheral blood. Here the CDR3 reads CSAIDGSTDTQYF. The CDR3 DNA sequence: TGCAGTGCTATTGACGGGAGCACAGATACGCAGTATTTT.